The 30 T cell receptor beta chains below come from one sample, sequenced in a study of blood T cell repertoires in COVID-19. Some clones are missing from TCRdb's copy, which holds only in-frame ones; the method was immunoSEQ multiplex PCR. The sample records about 160,000 clones, about 89% being singletons. Sequencing was performed on peripheral blood. These receptors were collected from a man aged 60 to 69 with acute or convalescent COVID-19.

V usage is TRBV18 and J usage is TRBJ1-4; D perhaps matches TRBD1 (5 bases). The germline V and J ends were trimmed by 3 bases and 0 bases, with 11 bases remaining between them. Germline CDR1 is KGHSH and CDR2 is LQKENI. This CDR3 comprises 16 residues. The CDR3 DNA reads TGTGCCAGCTCACCCCTGGGGCCTGCAACTAATGAAAAACTGTTTTTT. Protein sequence: CASSPLGPATNEKLFF.

The chain carries TRBV11-2 and TRBJ2-7; 9 nucleotides agree with TRBD2. The CDR3 contains 14 residues. With 5 bases clipped from V and 3 bases from J, the junction kept 5 bases outside the gene matches. Germline V gene data show CDR1 as SGHAT and CDR2 as FQNNGV. This CDR3 is CASSDSSGDYEQYF. CDR3 nucleotide sequence: TGTGCCAGCAGCGACTCTAGCGGGGACTACGAGCAGTACTTC. The full variable domain, completed using reference TRBV11-2 and TRBJ2-7, is EAGVAQSPRYKIIEKRQSVAFWCNPISGHATLYWYQQILGQGPKLLIQFQNNGVVDDSQLPKDRFSAERLKGVDSTLKIQPAKLEDSAVYLCASSDSSGDYEQYFGPGTRLTVT.

The chain has TRBV7-2 and TRBJ1-1; no reliable D call. CDR3 length: 16 residues. Germline CDR1 reads SGHTA; CDR2 reads FQGNSA. V was clipped by 2 bases and J by 0 bases, with 13 bases between them. The chain's CDR3 is CASSLPVLLMNTEAFF. CDR3 coding DNA: TGTGCCAGCAGCTTACCCGTTCTCCTAATGAACACTGAAGCTTTCTTT.

V and J are TRBV7-3 and TRBJ2-3, with no clear D. V lost 6 bases and J 4 bases, leaving 11 bases between the germline ends. The CDR3 extends over 13 amino acids. Per germline, CDR1 SGHTA and CDR2 FQGTGA. Here the CDR3 reads CASSMGVADTQYF. The DNA of the CDR3 is TGTGCCAGCAGTATGGGCGTGGCAGATACGCAGTATTTT.

The V gene is TRBV30, the J gene TRBJ1-5; no clear D gene. CDR3 size: 16 residues. Trimming took off 1 base at V and 0 bases at J, with 13 bases between the two ends. The germline gives CDR1 GTSNPN, CDR2 SVGIG (reference sequence). CDR3 in amino acids: CAWSGSRLHSNQPQHF. As DNA, the CDR3 is TGTGCCTGGAGTGGGTCCCGTTTACATAGCAATCAGCCCCAGCATTTT.

This clone has just one count. The chain uses TRBV2 and TRBJ1-4; possible D gene TRBD1, 6 bases. Trimming pared 7 bases from V and 4 bases from J, leaving 16 bases between. The CDR3 spans 15 residues. Germline values: CDR1 SNHLY, CDR2 FYNNEI. The CDR3 nucleotides read TGTGCCAGCACCCCGGACAGCGCTTATAATGAAAAACTGTTTTTT. Translating it yields CASTPDSAYNEKLFF.

The V and J genes are TRBV12-3 or TRBV12-4 and TRBJ1-2, with a weak D call TRBD1 (5 bases). Trimming cost V 7 bases and J 7 bases, with 16 bases left between them. CDR3 length equals 13 residues. CDR3 nucleotides: TGTGCCAGCAATTCAGGGCCATTAGGTGGCTACACCTTC. Amino acids: CASNSGPLGGYTF.

A single count supports this clone. The rearrangement uses TRBV12-3 or TRBV12-4 and TRBJ1-5; 8 nucleotides agree with TRBD1. CDR3 size: 13 residues. V lost 7 bases to trimming and J lost 7 bases; unmatched junction nucleotides: 6. The CDR3 DNA sequence: TGTGCCAGCACGGGACAGGAGGTACAGCCCCAGCATTTT. Translating it yields CASTGQEVQPQHF.

The table lists this clone with a count of one. This rearrangement joins TRBV11-2 to TRBJ1-1; TRBD1 aligns across 7 bases. J lost 12 bases, V lost 5 bases, and 9 bases had no gene match. CDR1 and CDR2 from the germline V gene are SGHAT and FQNNGV. CDR3 length: 12 residues. The DNA of the CDR3 is TGTGCCAGCAGCCCGGACAGGCCAGGCCCTTTCTTT. It encodes CASSPDRPGPFF.

The chain is built from TRBV5-1 and TRBJ1-1; weak D call: TRBD1 (5 bases). The CDR3 is 16 amino acids. Trimming cost V 0 bases and J 0 bases, with 12 bases left between them. The germline V gene has CDR1 SGHRS and CDR2 YFSETQ. The chain's CDR3 is CASSLAGPALNTEAFF. Here the CDR3 DNA reads TGCGCCAGCAGCTTGGCAGGGCCAGCATTGAACACTGAAGCTTTCTTT. Looking up the rest from reference TRBV5-1 and TRBJ1-1 gives the full variable domain: KAGVTQTPRYLIKTRGQQVTLSCSPISGHRSVSWYQQTPGQGLQFLFEYFSETQRNKGNFPGRFSGRQFSNSRSEMNVSTLELGDSALYLCASSLAGPALNTEAFFGQGTRLTVV.

J is TRBJ1-2 and V is TRBV11-1; D gene unclear. Trimming left V 3 bases short and J 4 bases short, with 15 bases between. The CDR3 has 15 residues. Germline-derived CDR1 and CDR2 are SGHAT and FQDESV (reference sequence). In nucleotides, the CDR3 is TGTGCCAGCAGCTTCGAGGCCCGTGGAACCTATGGCTACACCTTC. This gives the protein CASSFEARGTYGYTF.

The chain employs TRBV29-1 and TRBJ1-2, with unresolved D. V gave up 4 bases and J gave up 2 bases, with 5 bases separating them. The germline CDR1 and CDR2 sequences are SQVTM and ANQGSEA. This CDR3 spans 11 amino acids. Written as DNA, the CDR3 is TGCAGCGTTGGGCAAAACTATGGCTACACCTTC. As protein: CSVGQNYGYTF.

This chain joins TRBV7-2 and TRBJ2-3; possibly TRBD2 for D (6 bases). The CDR3 is 15 amino acids. Germline V gives CDR1 SGHTA, CDR2 FQGNSA. Trimming stripped 3 bases from V and 1 base from J, with 11 bases between. For the CDR3, the DNA is TGTGCCAGCAGCTTGGGGGGTTGGGGCACAGATACGCAGTATTTT. Translated: CASSLGGWGTDTQYF.

V gene TRBV7-9 combines with J gene TRBJ2-2; no firm D call. Trimming removed 2 bases from V and 1 base from J, with 8 bases in between. Germline CDR1 SEHNR, CDR2 FQNEAQ (reference sequence). The CDR3 spans 15 residues. The chain's CDR3 is CASSLHSLNTGELFF. CDR3 bases: TGTGCCAGCAGCTTACATTCATTGAACACCGGGGAGCTGTTTTTT.

V is TRBV7-8 and J is TRBJ2-7, with 7 positions matching TRBD1. This CDR3 region has 13 residues. Germline assignment: CDR1 SGHVS and CDR2 FQNEAQ. The junction had 5 bases not matched to a gene; V was cut back by 3 bases and J by 6 bases. The CDR3 DNA sequence: TGTGCCAGCAGCTTCGACAGGGCCCGCGAGCAGTACTTC. It specifies CASSFDRAREQYF.

J is TRBJ2-3 and V is TRBV7-6, with 8 nucleotides matching TRBD1. Germline V gene lookup returns CDR1 SGHVS and CDR2 FNYEAQ. V dropped 1 base and J dropped 1; count of bases not matched to a gene: 7. This CDR3 region has 17 residues. For the CDR3, the DNA is TGTGCCAGCAGCTTAGGACAGGGGTTAACGGGCACAGATACGCAGTATTTT. Protein product: CASSLGQGLTGTDTQYF. The full variable domain, its missing parts supplied by reference TRBV7-6 and TRBJ2-3, is GAGVSQSPRYKVTKRGQDVALRCDPISGHVSLYWYRQALGQGPEFLTYFNYEAQQDKSGLPNDRFSAERPEGSISTLTIQRTEQRDSAMYRCASSLGQGLTGTDTQYFGPGTRLTVL.

V usage is TRBV24-1 and J usage is TRBJ2-1, with 8 bases fitting TRBD1. Germline V gene data show CDR1 as KGHDR and CDR2 as SFDVKD. There are 15 residues in the CDR3. Germline trimming cut 4 bases from V and 3 bases from J; bases unmatched to any gene: 4. The DNA of the CDR3 is TGTGCCACCAGTGACCGGGACAGGTTCTACAATGAGCAGTTCTTC. Amino acids: CATSDRDRFYNEQFF.

The chain recombines TRBV6-2 or TRBV6-3 with TRBJ2-7; 9 nucleotides agree with TRBD2. The CDR3 sequence is 20 residues long. Trimming at V came to 3 bases and at J to 2 bases, leaving 20 bases not matched to a gene. Germline CDR1 is MNHEY and CDR2 is SVGEGT. CDR3 sequence reads: CASSYPGTAIGGGATYEQYF. CDR3 nucleotide sequence: TGTGCCAGCAGTTATCCCGGGACAGCAATCGGCGGGGGGGCAACCTACGAGCAGTACTTC.

V usage is TRBV7-2 and J usage is TRBJ1-2; D possibly corresponds to TRBD1 (6 bases). V lost 5 bases, J lost 4 bases, and 14 bases lay in between. The CDR3 runs to 14 residues. CDR1 and CDR2 (germline): SGHTA, FQGNSA. The CDR3 coding sequence is TGTGCCAGCAGCCACCGGGACACCAGCTATGGCTACACCTTC. It translates to CASSHRDTSYGYTF.

The genes are TRBV5-4 and TRBJ2-2; 7 bases match TRBD1. This CDR3 is 15 amino acids long. J was trimmed by 6 bases and V by 0 bases; bases with no gene match: 5. CDR1 SGHNT and CDR2 YYREEE come from the germline V gene (reference sequence). For the CDR3, the DNA is TGTGCCAGCAGCTTGGCGGGACAGAGGCCCGGGGAGCTGTTTTTT. Translating gives CASSLAGQRPGELFF.

This chain uses TRBV7-9 with TRBJ1-1; 8 bases fit TRBD1. CDR1 is SEHNR, CDR2 FQNEAQ, per germline (reference sequence). V lost 7 bases, J lost 2 bases, and 9 bases stayed unmatched. The CDR3 loop spans 15 amino acids. CDR3 sequence reads: CASTLQGATNTEAFF. The CDR3 region has the DNA TGTGCCAGCACCCTTCAGGGGGCTACTAACACTGAAGCTTTCTTT.

J is TRBJ2-7 and V is TRBV19, with D possibly being TRBD2 (6 bases). The germline V gene encodes CDR1 LNHDA and CDR2 SQIVND (reference sequence). Trimming left V 4 bases short and J 9 bases short, with 22 bases between. The CDR3 has 15 residues. CDR3 in DNA: TGTGCCAGTAGTAGGGGCGGGACGGACCCTAAGTTGCAGTACTTC. Protein: CASSRGGTDPKLQYF. Supplemented by reference TRBV19 and TRBJ2-7, the full variable domain reads DGGITQSPKYLFRKEGQNVTLSCEQNLNHDAMYWYRQDPGQGLRLIYYSQIVNDFQKGDIAEGYSVSREKKESFPLTVTSAQKNPTAFYLCASSRGGTDPKLQYFGPGTRLTVT.

This clone was detected only once. This chain links TRBV19 with TRBJ2-4; D might be TRBD2 (6 bases). Germline V gene sequence: CDR1 LNHDA, CDR2 SQIVND (reference sequence). Trimming took off 6 bases at V and 1 base at J, with 16 bases between the two ends. The CDR3 is 16 residues long. CDR3 sequence (DNA): TGTGCCAGTAGCGTTCTGGGCGGGACCGCCAAAAACATTCAGTACTTC. Protein product: CASSVLGGTAKNIQYF.

The chain links TRBV6-5 to TRBJ2-7; TRBD1 agrees at 7 bases. The CDR3 consists of 14 residues. The V gene end was trimmed by 4 bases and the J gene end by 6 bases; junction bases not matched to a gene: 9. Germline-derived CDR1 and CDR2 are MNHEY and SVGAGI. As DNA, the CDR3 is TGTGCCAGCAGTTCTCGACAGGGTCGGGGCGAGCAGTACTTC. This gives the protein CASSSRQGRGEQYF.

The rearrangement joins TRBV5-6 to TRBJ1-2; D is uncertain. Per the germline V gene, CDR1 is SGHDT and CDR2 is YYEEEE. CDR3 length: 12 residues. V was trimmed by 0 bases and J by 8 bases, leaving 8 bases between them. CDR3 DNA sequence: TGTGCCAGCAGCTTGGGCAAAAGCGGCTACACCTTC. This sequence encodes CASSLGKSGYTF.

The chain links TRBV13 to TRBJ2-1; no firm D call. Per the germline V gene, CDR1 is PRHDT and CDR2 is FYEKMQ (reference sequence). Trimming shortened V by 5 bases and J by 6 bases, and 11 bases separated the two germline ends. The CDR3 has 13 residues. The chain's CDR3 is CASSRRTVNEQFF. CDR3 sequence (DNA): TGTGCCAGCAGCCGTCGTACTGTCAATGAGCAGTTCTTC. The full variable domain, rest sourced from reference TRBV13 and TRBJ2-1, is AAGVIQSPRHLIKEKRETATLKCYPIPRHDTVYWYQQGPGQDPQFLISFYEKMQSDKGSIPDRFSAQQFSDYHSELNMSSLELGDSALYFCASSRRTVNEQFFGPGTRLTVL.

The V and J genes are TRBV2 and TRBJ2-1; 9 bases are a match to TRBD1. The germline V gene has CDR1 SNHLY and CDR2 FYNNEI. J was trimmed by 6 bases and V by 6 bases; bases with no gene match: 9. CDR3 length equals 15 residues. In nucleotides, the CDR3 is TGTGCCAGCAGGGTGGAACAGGGGGCGACCAATGAGCAGTTCTTC. Protein product: CASRVEQGATNEQFF.

The chain joins TRBV5-1 to TRBJ2-1; the D gene is possibly TRBD2 (6 bases). Trimming pared 6 bases from V and 8 bases from J, leaving 15 bases between. Germline V CDR1 and CDR2: SGHRS, YFSETQ. This CDR3 spans 13 amino acids. This CDR3 reads CASNPWRGYEQFF. CDR3 nucleotides: TGCGCCAGCAATCCCTGGAGGGGCTATGAGCAGTTCTTC.

Only one count was recorded for this clone. The chain couples TRBV18 to TRBJ1-1; 7 bases fit TRBD1. V was clipped by 3 bases and J by 6 bases; unmatched bases: 10. This CDR3 has 15 residues. Germline assignment: CDR1 KGHSH and CDR2 LQKENI. CDR3 loop: CASSPRQGEAAEAFF. The CDR3 coding sequence is TGTGCCAGCTCACCGAGACAGGGTGAGGCGGCTGAAGCTTTCTTT.

CDR3 in amino acids: CASSPQGVLSYNEQFF. In DNA, the CDR3 is TGCGCCAGCAGCCCCCAGGGGGTCCTCTCCTACAATGAGCAGTTCTTC. The V call is TRBV5-1, the J call TRBJ2-1, with TRBD1 identical over 7 bases. The germline V gene has CDR1 SGHRS and CDR2 YFSETQ. The CDR3 runs 16 residues. Trimming took 4 bases from V and 0 from J; bases not matched to a gene: 7. Full variable domain (outside the CDR3, taken from reference TRBV5-1 and TRBJ2-1): KAGVTQTPRYLIKTRGQQVTLSCSPISGHRSVSWYQQTPGQGLQFLFEYFSETQRNKGNFPGRFSGRQFSNSRSEMNVSTLELGDSALYLCASSPQGVLSYNEQFFGPGTRLTVL.